The source of this TCR beta chain is a study of relationships among human T cell subsets. Notes on the study in general: Substantial CDR3 sharing among Th1, Th2 and regulatory cells suggested stochastic fate choice.

About this clonotype itself: Its antigen is undetermined.

CDR3 size: 15 residues. CDR1 is SGHAT, CDR2 FQNNGV, per germline. Trimming shortened V by 0 bases and J by 3 bases, and 9 bases separated the two germline ends. Magnetic beads coated with subset-specific antibodies isolated the T cell subsets. Semiquantitative ARM-PCR amplified T cell receptor alpha and beta CDR3 regions from mRNA. Tagged nested gene-specific primers were used first, then communal superprimers amplified exponentially. First-round products served as template after exonuclease removal of nested primers. TCRdb re-analysed the multiplex PCR reads in MiXCR, keeping a single row per CDR3 protein. The profile shows a few thousand distinct CDR3 sequences, just under 80% of them singletons.

The TCR was taken from a man aged 40-50 years in good health. The J gene is TRBJ2-1, the V gene TRBV11-2; D remains ambiguous. Source material: total T cells sorted from blood. In DNA form, the CDR3 reads TGTGCCAGCAGCTTAGATATCGCAGGCTACAATGAGCAGTTCTTC. Its protein product is CASSLDIAGYNEQFF.